This T cell receptor beta chain originates from a study of TIL therapy for anti-PD-1-resistant metastatic lung cancer. Overall study: Patients had a median age of about 55 years (range roughly 35-85). Half of patients were current or former smokers.

Time point specified: pre-treatment sample, taken before nivolumab and TIL therapy. Pleural nodules or supraclavicular lymph nodes made up most of the excised metastases sampled. The libraries were made with immunoSEQ v3. Survey-level samples got 2 million to 2.5 million read pairs; deep-level samples got about 5-6.5 million. The protocol was immunoSEQ multiplex PCR, while the TCRdb copy is restricted to in-frame clones and leaves out a portion. The sample contains roughly 13,000 clones, roughly two thirds of which appear only once. The germline CDR1 and CDR2 sequences are MRHNA and SNTAGT. This CDR3 contains 11 residues. Trimming took off 7 bases at V and 10 bases at J, with 10 bases between the two ends.

The chain combines TRBV6-4 with TRBJ2-2; D might be TRBD1 (5 bases). This TCR derives from a woman between 30 and 80 years old with non-small cell lung cancer. This sample comprised tumor tissue, obtained at baseline. The CDR3 DNA reads TGTGCCAGCATCAGGGTCCAGGAGCTGTTTTTT. Translation gives CASIRVQELFF.